This TCR delta chain stems from a study of gamma-delta chains in newborns, infants, children. Study-level information: Microbial exposure reportedly drives polyclonal innate γδ T cell expansion after birth.

TCRdb re-called the reads through CATT. The repertoire holds just under 2,500 delta-chain clones, with about 9.6% as singletons. This clone is termed medium-sized. V lost 3 bases, J lost 2 bases, and 22 bases lay in between. The CDR3 has 20 amino acids. CDR1 and CDR2 (germline): GEAIGNYY, EKD. The chain couples TRDV2 to TRDJ3; perhaps TRDD3 as D (5 bases). The specimen was blood. The TCR originated in a child who was a newborn, infant or young child, either healthy, febrile or measles-vaccinated (not recorded which). CDR3 coding DNA: TGTGCCTGTGACCTCGTGGTGGGGTTTAGCGGCGCCTGGGACACCCGACAGATGTTTTTC. Its protein is CACDLVVGFSGAWDTRQMFF.